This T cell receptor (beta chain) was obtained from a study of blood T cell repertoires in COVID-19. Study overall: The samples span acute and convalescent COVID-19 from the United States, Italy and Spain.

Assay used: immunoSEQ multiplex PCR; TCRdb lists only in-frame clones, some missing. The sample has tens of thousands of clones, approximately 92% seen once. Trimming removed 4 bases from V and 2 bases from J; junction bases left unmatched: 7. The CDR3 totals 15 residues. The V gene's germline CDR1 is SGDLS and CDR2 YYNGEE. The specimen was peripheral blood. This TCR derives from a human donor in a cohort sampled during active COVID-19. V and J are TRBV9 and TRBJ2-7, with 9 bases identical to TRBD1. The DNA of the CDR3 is TGTGCCAGCAGCCCGTCCGGGACAGGGCCCTACGAGCAGTACTTC. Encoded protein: CASSPSGTGPYEQYF.